The clone carrying this T cell receptor (beta chain) was seen a single time. No antigen is known for it. This record belongs to a study of Ad26.COV2.S vaccination and SARS-CoV-2 variants. General study findings and limits: Comparable non-spike TCR breadth was observed in vaccine and placebo recipients.

The CDR3 totals 14 residues. The V gene's germline CDR1 is MDHEN and CDR2 SYDVKM. V shed 6 bases and J shed 1 base, with 12 bases lying between them. The method was immunoSEQ multiplex PCR; TCRdb's version includes in-frame clones alone and lacks a portion of them. The sample has 430,000 or so clones, roughly 89% seen once. The treatment: approximately 18 received Ad26.COV2.S at low or high dose, single or two shots; several received placebo; per-sample allocation not given. Specimen acquisition occurred on day 63 following the initial vaccine or placebo injection. The rearrangement uses TRBV28 and TRBJ1-1, with D tentatively TRBD1 (5 bases). The material sequenced was peripheral blood, taken in a trial of Ad26.COV2.S vaccine versus placebo. The sequence derives from a person aged 18-65 years who received the Ad26.COV2.S COVID-19 vaccine or a placebo. The CDR3 region has the DNA TGTGCCAGCAGCCTCGCCGGGGGGAACACTGAAGCTTTCTTT. It translates to CASSLAGGNTEAFF.